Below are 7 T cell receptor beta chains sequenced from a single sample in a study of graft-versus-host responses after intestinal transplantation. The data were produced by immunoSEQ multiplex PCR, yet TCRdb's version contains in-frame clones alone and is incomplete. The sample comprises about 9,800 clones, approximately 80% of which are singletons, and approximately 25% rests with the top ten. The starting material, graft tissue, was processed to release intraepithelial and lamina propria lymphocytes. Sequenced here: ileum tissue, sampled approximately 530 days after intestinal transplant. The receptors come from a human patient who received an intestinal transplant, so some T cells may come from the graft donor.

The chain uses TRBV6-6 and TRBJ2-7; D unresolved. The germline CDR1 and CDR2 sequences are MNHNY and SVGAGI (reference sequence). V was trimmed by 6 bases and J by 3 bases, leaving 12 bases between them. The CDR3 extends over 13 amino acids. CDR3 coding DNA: TGTGCCAGCAGCCCCTCATTGATCTACGAGCAGTACTTC. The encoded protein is CASSPSLIYEQYF.

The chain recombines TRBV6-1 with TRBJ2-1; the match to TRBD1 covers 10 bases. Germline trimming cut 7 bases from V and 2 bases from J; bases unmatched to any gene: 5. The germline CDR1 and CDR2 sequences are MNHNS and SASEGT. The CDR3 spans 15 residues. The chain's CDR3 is CASTMTGGAYNEQFF. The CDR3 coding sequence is TGTGCCAGCACCATGACAGGGGGCGCCTACAATGAGCAGTTCTTC.

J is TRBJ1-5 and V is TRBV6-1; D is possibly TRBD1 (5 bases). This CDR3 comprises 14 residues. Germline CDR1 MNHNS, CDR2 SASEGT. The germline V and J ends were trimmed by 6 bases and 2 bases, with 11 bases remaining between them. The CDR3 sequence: CASRVREGNQPQHF. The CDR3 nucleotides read TGTGCCAGCAGGGTCAGGGAGGGCAATCAGCCCCAGCATTTT.

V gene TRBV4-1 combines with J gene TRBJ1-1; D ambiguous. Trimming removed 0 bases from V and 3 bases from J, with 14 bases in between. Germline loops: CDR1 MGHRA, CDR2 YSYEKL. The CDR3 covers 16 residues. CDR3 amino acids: CASSQDLWVVHTEAFF. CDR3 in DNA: TGCGCCAGCAGCCAAGATCTATGGGTGGTGCACACTGAAGCTTTCTTT.

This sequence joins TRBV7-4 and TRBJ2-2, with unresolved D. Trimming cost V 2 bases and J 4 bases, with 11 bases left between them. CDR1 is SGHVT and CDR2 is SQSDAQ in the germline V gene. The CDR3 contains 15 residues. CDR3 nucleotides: TGTGCCAGCAGCTTATCAGGCCCGGGCACCGGGGAGCTGTTTTTT. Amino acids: CASSLSGPGTGELFF.

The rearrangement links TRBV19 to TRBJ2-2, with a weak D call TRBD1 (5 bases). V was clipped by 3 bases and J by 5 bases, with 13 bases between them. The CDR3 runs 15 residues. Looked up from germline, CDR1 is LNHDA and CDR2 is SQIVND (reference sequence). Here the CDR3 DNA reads TGTGCCAGTAGTATGTCCCGACAGCTTACCGGGGAGCTGTTTTTT. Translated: CASSMSRQLTGELFF.

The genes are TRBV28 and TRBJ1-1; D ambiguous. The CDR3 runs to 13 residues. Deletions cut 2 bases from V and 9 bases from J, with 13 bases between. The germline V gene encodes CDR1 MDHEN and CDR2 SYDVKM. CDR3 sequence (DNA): TGTGCCAGCAGTTTAGGCCCTTTGGTTCAAGCTTTCTTT. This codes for CASSLGPLVQAFF.